These 27 T cell receptor beta chains originate from one sample sequenced in a study of CD8 T cells in ankylosing spondylitis. Findings and caveats of the study: A TCR beta motif made of several highly homologous variants seemed typical of ankylosing spondylitis blood.

No antigen is known for these receptors. In TCRdb, the 5' RACE reads were re-called with MiXCR into one record per CDR3 protein. This sample carries hundreds of thousands of distinct CDR3 sequences, around 19% of them seen once, and the ten largest clones take 40% to 50%. Specimen: blood, either unsorted or a sorted T cell fraction (not recorded which). The receptors were gathered from a male donor with ankylosing spondylitis.

This clonotype was seen a handful of times. The chain couples TRBV28 to TRBJ1-2; D unclear. Germline V lookup: CDR1 MDHEN, CDR2 SYDVKM. V lost 6 bases and J 1 base, leaving 9 bases between the germline ends. CDR3 length: 13 residues. Written as DNA, the CDR3 is TGTGCCAGCAGACTCAGCCTTAACTATGGCTACACCTTC. Its protein product is CASRLSLNYGYTF.

The J gene is TRBJ2-2, the V gene TRBV5-6; D not certain. The CDR3 contains 15 residues. Germline-derived CDR1 and CDR2 are SGHDT and YYEEEE. Trimming stripped 0 bases from V and 5 bases from J, with 11 bases between. This chain's CDR3 is CASSLALHETGELFF. The CDR3 nucleotides read TGTGCCAGCAGCTTGGCTCTGCACGAGACCGGGGAGCTGTTTTTT.

Only a few counts were recorded for this clonotype. The chain joins TRBV12-3 or TRBV12-4 to TRBJ1-3; no reliable D call. Deletions cut 7 bases from V and 5 bases from J, with 15 bases between. CDR3 size: 14 residues. The CDR3 coding sequence is TGTGCCAGCACTCTTGGCGGGATAAGAAACACCATATATTTT. It encodes CASTLGGIRNTIYF.

This clonotype was observed a few times. The rearrangement uses TRBV12-3 or TRBV12-4 and TRBJ2-2; no reliable D call. This CDR3 has 14 amino acids. Trimming cost V 3 bases and J 0 bases, with 5 bases left between them. The CDR3 sequence is CASSFTSNTGELFF. CDR3 DNA sequence: TGTGCCAGCAGTTTCACGTCGAACACCGGGGAGCTGTTTTTT.

There are many counts of this clonotype. CDR3 sequence (DNA): TGTGCCACCAGTTCCTTCTTCGGGGAGCTGTTTTTT. This gives the protein CATSSFFGELFF. The chain uses TRBV15 and TRBJ2-2; no firm D call. V was clipped by 6 bases and J by 7 bases, with 9 bases between them. In germline, CDR1 is LNHNV, CDR2 YYDKDF (reference sequence). The CDR3 has 12 residues.

This clonotype was observed many times. The chain carries TRBV9 and TRBJ1-1; possible D gene TRBD1, 6 bases. The germline CDR1 and CDR2 sequences are SGDLS and YYNGEE. The ends were cut back, 2 bases at V and 7 bases at J, with 15 bases in the middle. This CDR3 comprises 14 residues. DNA of the CDR3: TGTGCCAGCAGCGTCCGGGACACCTTACGTGAAGCTTTCTTT. Amino acids: CASSVRDTLREAFF.

This clonotype came up many times. The chain carries TRBV12-3 or TRBV12-4 and TRBJ2-5; tentatively, D is TRBD2 (6 bases). This CDR3 spans 13 amino acids. V was trimmed by 3 bases and J by 2 bases, leaving 7 bases between them. The CDR3 here is CASSFGTQETQYF. The CDR3 bases are TGTGCCAGCAGTTTTGGGACTCAAGAGACCCAGTACTTC.

This chain links TRBV7-3 with TRBJ2-2; perhaps TRBD1 as D (6 bases). The CDR3 totals 15 residues. V lost 2 bases and J lost 3, with 10 bases in between. Germline CDR1 reads SGHTA; CDR2 reads FQGTGA. In nucleotides, the CDR3 is TGTGCCAGCAGCTTAGGGGGCTCATACACCGGGGAGCTGTTTTTT. It is translated as CASSLGGSYTGELFF. The full variable domain, rest sourced from reference TRBV7-3 and TRBJ2-2, is GAGVSQTPSNKVTEKGKYVELRCDPISGHTALYWYRQSLGQGPEFLIYFQGTGAADDSGLPNDRFFAVRPEGSVSTLKIQRTERGDSAVYLCASSLGGSYTGELFFGEGSRLTVL.

This clonotype was seen only a few times. This chain joins TRBV7-9 and TRBJ2-3; D gene unclear. The CDR3 totals 15 residues. Trimming cost V 2 bases and J 5 bases, with 14 bases left between them. Germline V gene data show CDR1 as SEHNR and CDR2 as FQNEAQ (reference sequence). The CDR3 spells CASSLRDSNKDTQYF. The DNA for the CDR3 is TGTGCCAGCAGCTTAAGGGATTCGAATAAAGATACGCAGTATTTT.

This chain connects TRBV6-1 to TRBJ2-1; 12 bases agree with TRBD2. CDR1 and CDR2 from the germline V gene are MNHNS and SASEGT. The CDR3 contains 14 residues. Trimming cost V 5 bases and J 10 bases; bases outside gene matches: 6. The DNA of the CDR3 is TGTGCCAGCAGTCCTGGACTAGCGGGATACGAGCAGTTCTTC. Amino acid sequence: CASSPGLAGYEQFF.

The rearrangement uses TRBV9 and TRBJ2-1; D is unresolved. The CDR3 loop spans 14 amino acids. Germline CDR1 SGDLS, CDR2 YYNGEE. Trimming cost V 0 bases and J 9 bases, with 13 bases left between them. The CDR3 loop is CASSVGESTGEQFF. CDR3 nucleotide sequence: TGTGCCAGCAGCGTAGGTGAAAGCACGGGTGAGCAGTTCTTC.

V and J are TRBV11-2 and TRBJ2-7; a weak D match, TRBD1 (6 bases). V lost 4 bases to trimming and J lost 5 bases, with 15 bases between them. CDR3 size: 14 residues. Germline V gene sequence: CDR1 SGHAT, CDR2 FQNNGV. The CDR3 coding sequence is TGTGCCAGCAGCTCGGCCGGGACACCGAACGAGCAGTACTTC. It translates to CASSSAGTPNEQYF.

CDR3 residues: CSARDPEEIGISYEQYF. CDR3 DNA: TGCAGTGCTAGAGATCCGGAGGAGATTGGGATCTCCTACGAGCAGTACTTC. The chain carries TRBV20-1 and TRBJ2-7, with D maybe TRBD2 (5 bases). The germline V gene encodes CDR1 DFQATT and CDR2 SNEGSKA (reference sequence). This CDR3 is built from 17 residues. V lost 0 bases, J lost 0 bases, and 18 bases lay in between.

This rearrangement joins TRBV7-9 to TRBJ2-7; 10 nucleotides agree with TRBD1. Germline V gene data show CDR1 as SEHNR and CDR2 as FQNEAQ (reference sequence). The J segment lost 3 bases and the V segment lost 5 bases, leaving 7 bases of the junction unmatched. The CDR3 consists of 15 residues. The CDR3 sequence: CASSPGQGDLYEQYF. CDR3 in DNA: TGTGCCAGCAGCCCCGGACAGGGGGACCTCTACGAGCAGTACTTC.

This clonotype was recorded only once. The J gene is TRBJ2-3, the V gene TRBV5-6; D is undetermined. Germline V gene data show CDR1 as SGHDT and CDR2 as YYEEEE. This CDR3 has 13 amino acids. The V gene lost 3 bases and the J gene lost 3 bases, with 8 bases spanning the gap. The DNA of the CDR3 is TGTGCCAGCAGCTCATCTGCAACAGATACGCAGTATTTT. This codes for CASSSSATDTQYF. The complete variable domain, with remaining parts taken from reference TRBV5-6 and TRBJ2-3, reads DAGVTQSPTHLIKTRGQQVTLRCSPKSGHDTVSWYQQALGQGPQFIFQYYEEEERQRGNFPDRFSGHQFPNYSSELNVNALLLGDSALYLCASSSSATDTQYFGPGTRLTVL.

V is TRBV7-9 and J is TRBJ2-1; D is uncertain. In germline, CDR1 is SEHNR, CDR2 FQNEAQ (reference sequence). The CDR3 length is 15 residues. V was shortened by 1 base and J by 4 bases, with 11 bases between the two germline ends. This CDR3 is CASSLGTGQYNEQFF. CDR3 coding DNA: TGTGCCAGCAGCTTAGGGACCGGCCAATACAATGAGCAGTTCTTC.

The chain employs TRBV14 and TRBJ2-1; D is ambiguous. The CDR3 spans 13 residues. Looked up from germline, CDR1 is SGHDN and CDR2 is FVKESK. The germline V and J ends were trimmed by 1 base and 4 bases, with 5 bases remaining between them. The CDR3 DNA sequence: TGTGCCAGCAGCCAAGTGAATTACAATGAGCAGTTCTTC. Translation gives CASSQVNYNEQFF. The whole variable domain, filled in from reference TRBV14 and TRBJ2-1, reads EAGVTQFPSHSVIEKGQTVTLRCDPISGHDNLYWYRRVMGKEIKFLLHFVKESKQDESGMPNNRFLAERTGGTYSTLKVQPAELEDSGVYFCASSQVNYNEQFFGPGTRLTVL.

V and J are TRBV7-9 and TRBJ2-1, with D perhaps TRBD1 (6 bases). CDR1 SEHNR and CDR2 FQNEAQ come from the germline V gene (reference sequence). The CDR3 is 16 amino acids. With 4 bases removed from V and 3 bases from J, the gap between germline ends came to 16 bases. The CDR3 nucleotides are TGTGCCAGCAGCTCCCTCGACAGGCCCAACTACAATGAGCAGTTCTTC. Translating it yields CASSSLDRPNYNEQFF.

The rearrangement links TRBV19 to TRBJ2-7, with 8 bases fitting TRBD2. The junction had 6 bases not matched to a gene; V was cut back by 6 bases and J by 5 bases. The germline CDR1 and CDR2 sequences are LNHDA and SQIVND (reference sequence). The CDR3 consists of 13 residues. This CDR3 is CASSGRAGNEQYF. In nucleotides, the CDR3 is TGTGCCAGTAGCGGGAGGGCCGGGAACGAGCAGTACTTC.

This sequence joins TRBV25-1 and TRBJ2-5, with 8 bases fitting TRBD2. CDR1 and CDR2 (germline): MGHDK, SYGVNS. CDR3 length: 14 residues. J was trimmed by 4 bases and V by 5 bases; bases with no gene match: 6. The CDR3 here is CASSRRGGRETQYF. The CDR3 bases are TGTGCCAGCAGTAGACGGGGGGGCAGAGAGACCCAGTACTTC.

This clonotype was detected a few times. The rearrangement links TRBV6-6 to TRBJ2-7; D is unclear. Germline V CDR1 and CDR2: MNHNY, SVGAGI (reference sequence). There are 10 residues in the CDR3. The V gene lost 8 bases and the J gene lost 2 bases, with 4 bases spanning the gap. The CDR3, as DNA: TGTGCCAGCGGAGCCTACGAGCAGTACTTC. Encoded protein: CASGAYEQYF.

This clonotype was counted a few times. The rearrangement joins TRBV7-9 to TRBJ1-4; D might be TRBD1 (5 bases). Germline V gene data show CDR1 as SEHNR and CDR2 as FQNEAQ (reference sequence). The CDR3 contains 13 residues. With 8 bases removed from V and 1 base from J, the gap between germline ends came to 8 bases. The CDR3 DNA reads as TGTGCCAGCGGGGCCGTAACTAATGAAAAACTGTTTTTT. As protein: CASGAVTNEKLFF. The full variable domain, completed using reference TRBV7-9 and TRBJ1-4, is DTGVSQNPRHKITKRGQNVTFRCDPISEHNRLYWYRQTLGQGPEFLTYFQNEAQLEKSRLLSDRFSAERPKGSFSTLEIQRTEQGDSAMYLCASGAVTNEKLFFGSGTQLSVL.

This clonotype occurred a few times. The chain joins TRBV12-3 or TRBV12-4 to TRBJ2-5, with 10 bases identical to TRBD1. Trimming cost V 1 base and J 5 bases; bases outside gene matches: 4. The CDR3 spans 15 residues. The CDR3 DNA follows: TGTGCCAGCAGTTTAGGGACAGGGGGGTTGGAGACCCAGTACTTC. Protein: CASSLGTGGLETQYF.

The rearrangement links TRBV5-4 to TRBJ2-3, with 10 bases lining up with TRBD1. CDR1 is SGHNT, CDR2 YYREEE, per germline (reference sequence). J was trimmed by 2 bases and V by 2 bases; bases with no gene match: 17. The CDR3 loop spans 20 amino acids. This chain's CDR3 is CASSFPGTGVYGGYTDTQYF. The CDR3 DNA is TGTGCCAGCAGCTTCCCCGGGACAGGGGTTTACGGGGGATACACAGATACGCAGTATTTT.

The V call is TRBV2, the J call TRBJ1-1; D may be TRBD1 (5 bases). The length of the CDR3 is 12 residues. Germline V gives CDR1 SNHLY, CDR2 FYNNEI. V gave up 6 bases and J gave up 8 bases, with 13 bases separating them. CDR3 sequence (DNA): TGTGCCAGCAGCCCTAGACAGCCAGAAGCTTTCTTT. It codes for CASSPRQPEAFF.

J is TRBJ1-2 and V is TRBV6-1; no reliable D call. Germline CDR1 reads MNHNS; CDR2 reads SASEGT. CDR3 length: 14 residues. Deletions cut 5 bases from V and 7 bases from J, with 17 bases between. This CDR3 is CASSRVNIRGGYTF. The DNA for the CDR3 is TGTGCCAGCAGTCGTGTTAATATCAGAGGTGGCTACACCTTC.

CDR3 coding DNA: TGTGCCAGCAGCCCAACCTGGGCCTACGAGCAGTACTTC. Protein sequence: CASSPTWAYEQYF. V gene TRBV27 combines with J gene TRBJ2-7; D is uncertain. V dropped 6 bases and J dropped 2 bases, with 11 bases sitting between them. Germline CDR1 and CDR2: MNHEY and SMNVEV (reference sequence). The CDR3 length is 13 residues.